One and the same sample provided the 5 T cell receptor beta chains below, sequenced in a study of shared clonotypes between healthy human individuals. Libraries were prepared by immunoSEQ multiplex PCR; TCRdb keeps only in-frame clonotypes and omits some of them. The data show hundreds of thousands of clones, approximately 71% seen once. The sample taken for sequencing was PBMCs. The source of these receptors is a woman in her thirties or forties in good health. Some clones in this sample may be carry-over from other donors' samples.

As regards this clone: A read error likely explains this, since a far larger clone differs by one base. The chain uses TRBV4-3 and TRBJ2-6; 10 nucleotides agree with TRBD1. The length of the CDR3 is 16 residues. The germline gives CDR1 LGHNA, CDR2 YSLEER. CDR3 sequence: CASSQDGGTGDNVLTF. The CDR3 nucleotides read TGCGCCAGCAGCCAAGATGGGGGGACAGGGGACAACGTCCTGACTTTC.

The rearrangement uses TRBV28 and TRBJ1-2; 7 nucleotides agree with TRBD1. The trim removed 3 bases at V and 7 bases at J, leaving 2 bases unmatched. Germline CDR1 reads MDHEN; CDR2 reads SYDVKM. This CDR3 region has 12 residues. In DNA, the CDR3 is TGTGCCAGCAGTTTGTACAGGGGTGGCTACACCTTC. It encodes CASSLYRGGYTF.

The rearrangement links TRBV19 to TRBJ2-6, with D unclear. Germline loops: CDR1 LNHDA, CDR2 SQIVND (reference sequence). This CDR3 contains 13 residues. Trimming left V 5 bases short and J 0 bases short, with 2 bases between. CDR3 loop: CASSFSGANVLTF. CDR3 nucleotides: TGTGCCAGTAGTTTCTCTGGGGCCAACGTCCTGACTTTC.

The chain carries TRBV6-4 and TRBJ2-1; 9 bases are shared with TRBD1. The CDR3 has 14 amino acids. Germline CDR1 is MRHNA and CDR2 is SNTAGT. With V trimmed by 4 bases and J by 9 bases, 7 bases remained unmatched. CDR3 sequence (DNA): TGTGCCAGCAGTGTCTCACAGGGGGCGTTTGAGCAGTTCTTC. It yields the protein CASSVSQGAFEQFF.

As for this clone: The junction shows a germline mismatch at one end, possibly a read error. The sample holds other DNA sequences that translate to the same CDR3. The chain uses TRBV7-2 and TRBJ2-5; 8 bases agree with TRBD1. The length of the CDR3 is 16 residues. CDR1 is SGHTA, CDR2 FQGNSA, per germline. The CDR3 bases are TGCGCCAGCAGCCAAGAAGCCGGGACAGGCGGTGAGACCCAGTACTTC. Encoded protein: CASSQEAGTGGETQYF.